The next 21 T cell receptor beta chains were all read from a single sample in a study of cytomegalovirus exposure and HLA in healthy donors. Primers for the PCR totalled 60 Vbeta and 13 Jbeta. Sequencing was performed with immunoSEQ multiplex PCR; in TCRdb, only in-frame clones are kept and a portion is missing. The sample has about 140,000 clones, about four fifths seen once; the top ten hold roughly 4%. Sample: PBMCs. All receptors derive from a man aged 40-50 years in good health and CMV-seropositive.

This clone was picked up a small number of times. The chain has TRBV9 and TRBJ1-6, with 8 bases lining up with TRBD1. This CDR3 has 16 amino acids. J gave up 10 bases and V 4 bases, and 13 bases lay outside the gene matches. CDR1 and CDR2 (germline): SGDLS, YYNGEE. CDR3 sequence reads: CASSLNPGGLKSPLHF. In DNA form, the CDR3 reads TGTGCCAGCAGCTTAAACCCAGGGGGCCTAAAATCACCCCTCCACTTT.

The rearrangement joins TRBV12-5 to TRBJ2-5; 14 nucleotides line up with TRBD2. Germline loops: CDR1 LGHNT, CDR2 FRNRAP. The CDR3 runs to 19 residues. Trimming removed 1 base from V and 4 bases from J; junction bases left unmatched: 11. The CDR3 here is CASGLALKTTSGRAETQYF. Here the CDR3 DNA reads TGTGCTAGTGGTTTGGCACTTAAAACGACTAGCGGGAGGGCAGAGACCCAGTACTTC.

The chain recombines TRBV7-9 with TRBJ2-3; no clear D. Trimming stripped 2 bases from V and 1 base from J, with 7 bases between. The germline V gene has CDR1 SEHNR and CDR2 FQNEAQ (reference sequence). The CDR3 covers 14 residues. The CDR3 DNA follows: TGTGCCAGCAGCTTAACCCGGGGCACAGATACGCAGTATTTT. Protein sequence: CASSLTRGTDTQYF.

In DNA form, the CDR3 reads TGTGCCAGCAGCTTTGACTCGGGGGCAGATACGCAGTATTTT. Its translation is CASSFDSGADTQYF. The chain combines TRBV5-6 with TRBJ2-3, with D possibly matching TRBD2 (6 bases). CDR3 size: 14 residues. Germline lookup yields CDR1 SGHDT and CDR2 YYEEEE. The V and J ends lost 2 bases and 4 bases respectively, with 11 bases between them.

The chain links TRBV30 to TRBJ1-5; a weak D match, TRBD1 (6 bases). The germline V gene has CDR1 GTSNPN and CDR2 SVGIG (reference sequence). The CDR3 totals 19 residues. V lost 3 bases and J lost 1, with 25 bases in between. CDR3 DNA sequence: TGTGCCTGGAGCCCCGGGGGATGGGGGGGCCCTGGGAGCAATCAGCCCCAGCATTTT. Amino acid sequence: CAWSPGGWGGPGSNQPQHF.

The V gene is TRBV18, the J gene TRBJ2-4, with D possibly TRBD2 on 5 matching bases. There are 13 residues in the CDR3. Trimming took off 0 bases at V and 11 bases at J, with 11 bases between the two ends. Germline V gene lookup returns CDR1 KGHSH and CDR2 LQKENI. CDR3 sequence: CASSPPERNFQYF. Here the CDR3 DNA reads TGTGCCAGCTCACCACCGGAGCGGAACTTTCAGTACTTC. Filled out from reference TRBV18 and TRBJ2-4, the complete variable domain reads NAGVMQNPRHLVRRRGQEARLRCSPMKGHSHVYWYRQLPEEGLKFMVYLQKENIIDESGMPKERFSAEFPKEGPSILRIQQVVRGDSAAYFCASSPPERNFQYFGAGTRLSVL.

This clone was seen a few times. The V call is TRBV19, the J call TRBJ1-2; D is possibly TRBD1 (6 bases). Trimming stripped 8 bases from V and 4 bases from J, with 11 bases between. Germline V gene data show CDR1 as LNHDA and CDR2 as SQIVND (reference sequence). This CDR3 region has 12 residues. CDR3 DNA: TGTGCCAGTCGGACAGTCGGCTATGGCTACACCTTC. Encoded protein: CASRTVGYGYTF.

This clone appeared a single time. V is TRBV15 and J is TRBJ1-5; D might be TRBD1 (6 bases). The ends were cut back, 0 bases at V and 6 bases at J, with 12 bases in the middle. Germline V gene lookup returns CDR1 LNHNV and CDR2 YYDKDF (reference sequence). This CDR3 spans 15 amino acids. The DNA of the CDR3 is TGTGCCACCAGCAGAGATAGTGGCAGGGGTCAGCCCCAGCATTTT. Translation gives CATSRDSGRGQPQHF.

The rearrangement uses TRBV5-1 and TRBJ2-1, with 12 bases identical to TRBD1. The junction had 3 bases not matched to a gene; V was cut back by 4 bases and J by 7 bases. The CDR3 has 14 residues. Germline V gene lookup returns CDR1 SGHRS and CDR2 YFSETQ. Here the CDR3 reads CASSGDRGLNEQFF. Here the CDR3 DNA reads TGCGCCAGCAGCGGGGACAGGGGGCTTAATGAGCAGTTCTTC.

The rearrangement joins TRBV6-5 to TRBJ1-6; D gene ambiguous. Trimming cost V 2 bases and J 7 bases, with 9 bases left between them. Germline values: CDR1 MNHEY, CDR2 SVGAGI. The CDR3 consists of 14 residues. CDR3 in DNA: TGTGCCAGCAGTTACGACGGAGACAATTCACCCCTCCACTTT. Translation gives CASSYDGDNSPLHF.

This chain uses TRBV30 with TRBJ2-6, with D unclear. CDR3 length: 13 amino acids. The germline V gene encodes CDR1 GTSNPN and CDR2 SVGIG (reference sequence). The V and J ends lost 4 bases and 2 bases respectively, with 6 bases between them. Here the CDR3 reads CAWNRAGANVLTF. In nucleotides, the CDR3 is TGTGCCTGGAACCGGGCTGGGGCCAACGTCCTGACTTTC.

The chain couples TRBV6-5 to TRBJ1-2; D perhaps matches TRBD1 (6 bases). Trimming stripped 4 bases from V and 8 bases from J, with 20 bases between. The CDR3 sequence is 15 residues long. Looked up from germline, CDR1 is MNHEY and CDR2 is SVGAGI. CDR3 nucleotides: TGTGCCAGCAGTTCCACGACAGGCGTTATGCGGGGCTACACCTTC. Its translation: CASSSTTGVMRGYTF.

The chain has TRBV7-8 and TRBJ1-3, with TRBD1 as a possible D gene (5 bases). The V gene lost 2 bases and the J gene lost 7 bases, with 15 bases spanning the gap. CDR1 SGHVS and CDR2 FQNEAQ come from the germline V gene. This CDR3 contains 15 residues. CDR3 bases: TGTGCCAGCAGCTTATCAAGGGGCCTCGGGAACACCATATATTTT. This sequence encodes CASSLSRGLGNTIYF. Drawing the rest from reference TRBV7-8 and TRBJ1-3, the complete variable domain is GAGVSQSPRYKVAKRGQDVALRCDPISGHVSLFWYQQALGQGPEFLTYFQNEAQLDKSGLPSDRFFAERPEGSVSTLKIQRTQQEDSAVYLCASSLSRGLGNTIYFGEGSWLTVV.

V usage is TRBV19 and J usage is TRBJ1-1, with D hard to call. The CDR3 is 13 residues long. V was cut by 5 bases and J by 2 bases, with 9 bases left in between. Germline values: CDR1 LNHDA, CDR2 SQIVND (reference sequence). CDR3 loop: CASSVHRNTEAFF. The CDR3, as DNA: TGTGCCAGTAGTGTCCACAGAAACACTGAAGCTTTCTTT.

The chain couples TRBV14 to TRBJ1-2; D may be TRBD1 (5 bases). Germline CDR1 reads SGHDN; CDR2 reads FVKESK. This CDR3 is built from 16 residues. V was trimmed by 0 bases and J by 4 bases, leaving 15 bases between them. In DNA form, the CDR3 reads TGTGCCAGCAGCCAAGATCGGAGGGGTGACGGCTATGGCTACACCTTC. Translation: CASSQDRRGDGYGYTF.

The V call is TRBV7-3, the J call TRBJ2-3, with D uncertain. The CDR3 runs 15 residues. V gave up 1 base and J gave up 0 bases, with 8 bases separating them. Germline lookup yields CDR1 SGHTA and CDR2 FQGTGA. CDR3: CASSLRQTSTDTQYF. The CDR3 DNA is TGTGCCAGCAGCTTAAGACAAACTAGCACAGATACGCAGTATTTT. Together with reference TRBV7-3 and TRBJ2-3, the CDR3 gives the full variable domain: GAGVSQTPSNKVTEKGKYVELRCDPISGHTALYWYRQSLGQGPEFLIYFQGTGAADDSGLPNDRFFAVRPEGSVSTLKIQRTERGDSAVYLCASSLRQTSTDTQYFGPGTRLTVL.

This clone was seen a handful of times. V and J are TRBV7-6 and TRBJ2-3, with TRBD2 matching 7 bases. CDR1 SGHVS and CDR2 FNYEAQ come from the germline V gene. Trimming at V came to 7 bases and at J to 2 bases, leaving 9 bases not matched to a gene. This CDR3 is built from 15 residues. CDR3 nucleotides: TGTGCCAGCACCCCTGGCGGGAGAGACACAGATACGCAGTATTTT. It is translated as CASTPGGRDTDTQYF.

V usage is TRBV10-3 and J usage is TRBJ2-1; D perhaps matches TRBD2 (6 bases). CDR3 length equals 15 residues. Trimming stripped 8 bases from V and 0 bases from J, with 14 bases between. Germline loops: CDR1 ENHRY, CDR2 SYGVKD. The DNA for the CDR3 is TGTGCCATCCATGGGGGAGGCCTCTCCTACAATGAGCAGTTCTTC. Its translation: CAIHGGGLSYNEQFF.

The rearrangement uses TRBV9 and TRBJ1-2; 9 bases fit TRBD1. This CDR3 comprises 19 residues. Trimming at V came to 3 bases and at J to 6 bases, leaving 21 bases not matched to a gene. CDR1 and CDR2 (germline): SGDLS, YYNGEE. As DNA, the CDR3 is TGTGCCAGCAGCGCTCTAGAATCGATGGCGGGGACAGGGACGAATGGCTACACCTTC. Its translation: CASSALESMAGTGTNGYTF.

The chain carries TRBV19 and TRBJ2-5; 8 nucleotides line up with TRBD2. Per the germline V gene, CDR1 is LNHDA and CDR2 is SQIVND (reference sequence). The trim removed 8 bases at V and 4 bases at J, leaving 6 bases unmatched. This CDR3 has 13 amino acids. The CDR3 DNA follows: TGTGCCAGTGCCGGGAGGGCCCTAGAGACCCAGTACTTC. Residues: CASAGRALETQYF.

The gene calls are TRBV25-1 and TRBJ1-2; D gene unclear. Germline loops: CDR1 MGHDK, CDR2 SYGVNS. The CDR3 spans 13 residues. V was pared by 1 base and J by 1 base, with 4 bases between. CDR3 protein: CASSESLNYGYTF. The DNA for the CDR3 is TGTGCCAGCAGTGAATCACTTAACTATGGCTACACCTTC.